The 27 T cell receptor beta chains reported below all come from one sample, sequenced in a study of molecular identifiers for immune sequencing clone quantification. TCRdb itself ran the PCR reads through MiXCR, one entry per CDR3 protein. This table holds a few hundred thousand distinct CDR3 sequences, roughly 23% found once. Sequencing was carried out using naive CD8+ T cells from blood, with Jurkat cell RNA spiked in. Documented subset: FACS-sorted CD8+CD4-CCR7+CD45RA+ naive T cells. All receptors come from a human donor in good health. Some libraries in this study had Jurkat cell RNA spiked in.

CDR3 in DNA: TGTGCCGGCAGCTTCGGAAACTACGAGCAGTACTTC. It translates to CAGSFGNYEQYF. The chain recombines TRBV5-3 with TRBJ2-7; D gene unclear. TRBV5-3 is labeled an ORF, and its function is uncertain. With 10 bases removed from V and 3 bases from J, the gap between germline ends came to 14 bases. This CDR3 has 12 residues.

This clonotype was counted between two and nine times. The chain couples TRBV20-1 to TRBJ2-2; 7 nucleotides align to TRBD1. The CDR3 totals 16 residues. Per the germline V gene, CDR1 is DFQATT and CDR2 is SNEGSKA (reference sequence). Trimming at V came to 0 bases and at J to 1 base, leaving 5 bases not matched to a gene. CDR3: CSAREAGTENTGELFF. The CDR3 coding sequence is TGCAGTGCTAGAGAGGCCGGGACAGAGAACACCGGGGAGCTGTTTTTT.

This clonotype was observed a single time. The gene calls are TRBV2 and TRBJ2-2; TRBD2 matches 7 bases. V shed 11 bases and J 3 bases; nucleotides not matched to a gene: 12. The CDR3 spans 15 residues. Germline CDR1 and CDR2: SNHLY and FYNNEI. As DNA, the CDR3 is TGTGCCGGCGCAGGGCCCAGCGGGGACACCGGGGAGCTGTTTTTT. This codes for CAGAGPSGDTGELFF. Based on the CDR3 plus reference TRBV2 and TRBJ2-2, the full variable domain is EPEVTQTPSHQVTQMGQEVILRCVPISNHLYFYWYRQILGQKVEFLVSFYNNEISEKSEIFDDQFSVERPDGSNFTLKIRSTKLEDSAMYFCAGAGPSGDTGELFFGEGSRLTVL.

This chain connects TRBV12-3 or TRBV12-4 to TRBJ1-5, with D possibly matching TRBD1 (5 bases). The CDR3 totals 15 residues. Trimming stripped 5 bases from V and 4 bases from J, with 15 bases between. CDR3 sequence: CASSRDVLGNQPQHF. DNA of the CDR3: TGTGCCAGCAGTAGGGACGTGTTGGGAAATCAGCCCCAGCATTTT.

The sample holds many counts of this clonotype. The rearrangement uses TRBV5-6 and TRBJ1-4, with a tentative D call TRBD1 (6 bases). The CDR3 sequence is 15 residues long. Germline CDR1 reads SGHDT; CDR2 reads YYEEEE. With 5 bases removed from V and 9 bases from J, the gap between germline ends came to 20 bases. CDR3: CASRQQGWSEKKLFF. The CDR3 DNA follows: TGTGCCAGCAGGCAACAGGGTTGGTCGGAGAAAAAACTGTTTTTT.

The chain couples TRBV4-3 to TRBJ2-7; 9 bases match TRBD1. Germline CDR1 LGHNA, CDR2 YSLEER. The J segment lost 5 bases and the V segment lost 0 bases, leaving 8 bases of the junction unmatched. The length of the CDR3 is 16 residues. This CDR3 reads CASSQDPDRGINEQYF. The CDR3 bases are TGCGCCAGCAGCCAAGATCCGGACAGGGGAATCAACGAGCAGTACTTC.

This clonotype has only a few counts. The rearrangement links TRBV12-3 or TRBV12-4 to TRBJ2-5; the D gene could be TRBD1 or TRBD2 (5 bases each). The CDR3 spans 14 residues. V lost 5 bases to trimming and J lost 1 base, with 11 bases between them. The CDR3 spells CASSRDAGQETQYF. The CDR3 DNA reads as TGTGCCAGCAGTCGGGACGCTGGCCAAGAGACCCAGTACTTC.

This clonotype was detected ten times or more. The chain is built from TRBV6-2 or TRBV6-3 and TRBJ1-1, with D maybe TRBD1 (5 bases). Germline V CDR1 and CDR2: MNHEY, SVGEGT. The CDR3 has 13 residues. V was shortened by 6 bases and J by 1 base, with 9 bases between the two germline ends. Written as DNA, the CDR3 is TGTGCCAGCAGGGGACCGAGGAACACTGAAGCTTTCTTT. It translates to CASRGPRNTEAFF.

Regarding this clonotype: This sequence may be a read error, since a much larger clone differs from it by one base. This chain links TRBV5-8 with TRBJ2-7; D may be TRBD2 (5 bases). The CDR3 has 14 amino acids. Germline CDR1 is SGHTS and CDR2 is YDEGEE. The CDR3 reads CASGLDSHRVEQYF. For the CDR3, the DNA is TGTGCCAGCGGCTTGGACTCTCATAGGGTCGAGCAGTACTTC.

Only a few counts were recorded for this clonotype. This sequence joins TRBV5-1 and TRBJ2-3; 11 nucleotides align to TRBD2. The V segment lost 3 bases and the J segment 9 bases; nucleotides outside the gene matches: 12. The CDR3 is made up of 16 amino acids. Germline assignment: CDR1 SGHRS and CDR2 YFSETQ. CDR3 amino acids: CASSWVAGGLPGTQYF. CDR3 DNA sequence: TGCGCCAGCAGCTGGGTAGCGGGGGGGCTCCCTGGGACGCAGTATTTT.

This clonotype showed up many times. The genes are TRBV29-1 and TRBJ2-3, with 7 bases matching TRBD2. CDR1 SQVTM and CDR2 ANQGSEA come from the germline V gene. The CDR3 is made up of 13 amino acids. The V and J ends lost 7 bases and 3 bases, in that order; junction bases with no gene match: 7. The CDR3 region is CSAGIGRTDTQYF. The CDR3 region has the DNA TGCAGCGCTGGGATCGGGAGGACAGATACGCAGTATTTT.

This clonotype occurred many times. This rearrangement joins TRBV28 to TRBJ2-7, with 7 bases lining up with TRBD1. V shed 2 bases and J 0 bases; nucleotides not matched to a gene: 4. The CDR3 is 15 residues long. From germline, CDR1 is MDHEN and CDR2 SYDVKM. CDR3 sequence (DNA): TGTGCCAGCAGTTTACCACGGGACAGCTCCTACGAGCAGTACTTC. Its protein product is CASSLPRDSSYEQYF.

This clonotype was picked up many times. V gene TRBV4-3 combines with J gene TRBJ2-7, with 8 nucleotides matching TRBD2. Germline CDR1 is LGHNA and CDR2 is YSLEER. The junction had 13 bases not matched to a gene; V was cut back by 0 bases and J by 6 bases. CDR3 length: 17 amino acids. The CDR3 loop is CASSQDGAGAGVGEQYF. The DNA of the CDR3 is TGCGCCAGCAGCCAAGACGGAGCGGGAGCGGGAGTTGGCGAGCAGTACTTC.

About this clonotype itself: This may come from a read error, since a much larger clone is one base off. CDR3 sequence reads: CSAGGLAAEAFF. CDR3 nucleotide sequence: TGCAGTGCTGGAGGGCTGGCAGCCGAAGCTTTCTTT. V usage is TRBV20-1 and J usage is TRBJ1-1, with D unclear. Germline CDR1 and CDR2: DFQATT and SNEGSKA (reference sequence). This CDR3 has 12 residues. V lost 5 bases and J lost 8, with 15 bases in between.

There are a few counts of this clonotype. The chain uses TRBV5-1 and TRBJ1-5; TRBD1 matches at 8 bases. The germline V gene has CDR1 SGHRS and CDR2 YFSETQ. The V segment lost 5 bases and the J segment 9 bases; nucleotides outside the gene matches: 13. The length of the CDR3 is 15 residues. The CDR3 DNA reads as TGCGCCAGCAGTCTGGACAGGGCCCCCCATGGGCCCCAGCATTTT. Translated, it gives CASSLDRAPHGPQHF.

Worth noting for this clonotype: A much bigger clone sits one base away, suggesting this may be a read error. This likely comes from a read error, as the CDR3 has no conserved phenylalanine or tryptophan at its end. This chain connects TRBV5-6 to TRBJ2-5; D remains ambiguous. CDR1 and CDR2 (germline): SGHDT, YYEEEE. CDR3 size: 14 residues. V gave up 2 bases and J gave up 4 bases, with 12 bases separating them. CDR3 nucleotides: TGTGCCAGCAGCTTAACCGAGTTAGCAGAGACCCAGTACCTC. Its translation: CASSLTELAETQYL.

This chain joins TRBV12-3 or TRBV12-4 and TRBJ2-7; 9 bases match TRBD1. The CDR3 spans 15 residues. V was clipped by 5 bases and J by 6 bases; unmatched bases: 11. The CDR3 spells CASSPSYGTGSEQYF. CDR3 nucleotides: TGTGCCAGCAGTCCCTCCTACGGGACAGGGAGCGAGCAGTACTTC.

This clonotype occurred a few times. The chain uses TRBV6-6 and TRBJ2-5, with 15 bases fitting TRBD2. The CDR3 is made up of 17 amino acids. CDR1 and CDR2 (germline): MNHNY, SVGAGI (reference sequence). Unmatched junction bases numbered 10, after V lost 6 bases and J lost 5 bases. CDR3 sequence (DNA): TGTGCCAGCAGCCCCTATGGACTAGCGGGAGGGGCGGAGACCCAGTACTTC. Amino acid sequence: CASSPYGLAGGAETQYF.

This clonotype was seen at least ten times. The rearrangement links TRBV28 to TRBJ1-4; D ambiguous. V was pared by 10 bases and J by 6 bases, with 15 bases between. The CDR3 contains 13 residues. Germline-derived CDR1 and CDR2 are MDHEN and SYDVKM. In DNA, the CDR3 is TGTGCCATAACCGGACGGTATTATGAAAAACTGTTTTTT. Residues: CAITGRYYEKLFF. Full variable domain (remainder filled in from reference TRBV28 and TRBJ1-4): DVKVTQSSRYLVKRTGEKVFLECVQDMDHENMFWYRQDPGLGLRLIYFSYDVKMKEKGDIPEGYSVSREKKERFSLILESASTNQTSMYLCAITGRYYEKLFFGSGTQLSVL.

Remarks on this clonotype: A much more abundant neighbour one base away suggests this may be a read error. The chain joins TRBV4-3 to TRBJ1-1; perhaps TRBD1 as D (6 bases). The CDR3 totals 13 residues. The germline V gene has CDR1 LGHNA and CDR2 YSLEER. The DNA of the CDR3 is TGCGCCAGCAGCGTCGGGGACAACACTGAAGCTCTCTTT. Amino acids: CASSVGDNTEALF.

This clonotype showed up many times. The chain uses TRBV5-1 and TRBJ2-1, with 7 bases identical to TRBD1. Losses at the gene ends were 4 bases for V and 7 bases for J; bases not matched to a gene: 11. The CDR3 loop spans 15 amino acids. CDR1 is SGHRS and CDR2 is YFSETQ in the germline V gene. The CDR3 DNA sequence: TGCGCCAGCAGCCAGGCACAGGGGATCGCAAATGAGCAGTTCTTC. This gives the protein CASSQAQGIANEQFF.

This clonotype came up a few times. The chain recombines TRBV2 with TRBJ2-7; the D gene could be TRBD1 or TRBD2 (5 bases each). The CDR3 is 13 amino acids. With 7 bases removed from V and 3 bases from J, the gap between germline ends came to 13 bases. CDR1 is SNHLY, CDR2 FYNNEI, per germline. The CDR3 reads CASTRTGGYEQYF. Written as DNA, the CDR3 is TGTGCCAGCACCCGAACTGGGGGCTACGAGCAGTACTTC.

This chain links TRBV10-2 with TRBJ1-5; 7 positions match TRBD1. Germline V gene data show CDR1 as WSHSY and CDR2 as SAAADI. The CDR3 has 16 amino acids. The J segment lost 2 bases and the V segment lost 0 bases, leaving 4 bases of the junction unmatched. In DNA form, the CDR3 reads TGCGCCAGCAGTGAGTCTCACAGGGGTGGCAATCAGCCCCAGCATTTT. This encodes CASSESHRGGNQPQHF.

This clonotype was seen a handful of times. The chain couples TRBV10-3 to TRBJ2-1, with TRBD1 matching over 7 bases. This CDR3 has 14 amino acids. The J segment lost 0 bases and the V segment lost 11 bases, leaving 7 bases of the junction unmatched. Germline values: CDR1 ENHRY, CDR2 SYGVKD. The CDR3 here is CAVHRDSSYNEQFF. Here the CDR3 DNA reads TGTGCCGTACACCGGGACAGCTCCTACAATGAGCAGTTCTTC.

This clonotype appeared many times. The CDR3 spells CASSTRQGARTEAFF. The CDR3 DNA follows: TGTGCCAGCAGCACCCGACAGGGGGCTAGGACTGAAGCTTTCTTT. The chain links TRBV7-9 to TRBJ1-1; TRBD1 matches at 10 bases. CDR3 length equals 15 residues. Germline lookup yields CDR1 SEHNR and CDR2 FQNEAQ (reference sequence). J was trimmed by 5 bases and V by 5 bases; bases with no gene match: 8.

This sequence joins TRBV6-5 and TRBJ2-1; D perhaps matches TRBD2 (5 bases). The germline CDR1 and CDR2 sequences are MNHEY and SVGAGI. V lost 2 bases and J 0 bases, leaving 11 bases between the germline ends. The CDR3 is 16 amino acids. The CDR3 nucleotides read TGTGCCAGCAGTTACGCGAGCGGCAGCTCCTACAATGAGCAGTTCTTC. It codes for CASSYASGSSYNEQFF.

Regarding this clonotype: Sequence at one end of the junction differs from germline and may be a read error. The J gene is TRBJ2-7, the V gene TRBV12-3 or TRBV12-4; TRBD1 is a possible D gene (6 bases). The CDR3 is made up of 12 amino acids. The CDR3: CASSLTGPERYF. The CDR3 nucleotides are TGTGCCAGCAGTTTGACAGGCCCCGAGCGGTACTTC.